The present entry profiles one T cell receptor beta chain with its context. Its antigen target is currently unknown. Base qualities are not provided; no much larger clone lies one nucleotide away. The data are from a study of T cell repertoires in cytomegalovirus infection (dated by TCRdb to the late 2010s). Regarding the research as a whole: Alongside well-studied HLA-B-restricted epitopes, the peptide stimulations were aimed at recently identified HLA-C-restricted CMV epitopes, whose presentation resists viral immunomodulation. Donor HLA type was relevant to the analysis, because carriage of CMV infection together with the matching HLA type was indicated by public TCR beta signatures. Summary of the overall study and its limitations: The ex vivo response was dominated by HLA-C-restricted CMV-specific TCR beta clonotypes, which also provided the single most frequent clonotype in two of eight donors. In both this cohort and an independent cohort of some 370 donors, the cumulative frequency of public TCR beta family members distinguished carriers of CMV infection plus the relevant HLA type.

The treatment or condition tag for this specimen amounts to: in vitro stimulation with specific CMV peptide epitopes to enrich CMV-specific T cells. The CDR3 sequence holds 15 residues, the cysteine and phenylalanine included. Solely the CDR3 DNA is kept, with 45 bases framed from the first base. Sequences SGHNT (CDR1) and YYREEE (CDR2) are obtained from the germline V gene (reference sequence). V lost 1 base and J lost 7 bases; the stretch between them is 15 bases long. TCRdb names Illumina HiSeq 1500 as the instrument used. Clones were called with MiXCR by TCRdb after fastp trimmed the public reads at Q25, and only in-frame beta chains were retained. Entries that share a CDR3 protein sequence are merged under the most common genes and DNA. For this sample the table gives about 890,000 distinct CDR3 sequences, of which 25% to 40% were detected only once. The leading ten clones occupy around 15% of the sample.

The rearrangement combines TRBV5-4 with TRBJ2-1; a weak D assignment points to TRBD2 (6 bases agree). The clonotype comes from a human donor in good health (CMV status not recorded). Some clones in this sample may be carry-over from other donors' samples. This material consisted of cultured CD8+ T cells from PBMCs, taken from culture after CMV antigen stimulation. For the CDR3, the sequence is CASSLRLRDRNEQFF. The bases read TGTGCCAGCAGCTTGAGGTTGCGGGATAGAAATGAGCAGTTCTTC.